This T cell receptor beta chain is from a study of cytomegalovirus exposure and HLA in healthy donors. General observations from the study: A later analysis showed HLA-associated TCR beta chains outstripping equally common others in clonal expansion. Previously analyzed data showed that most TCR beta V segments were productive at a frequency of about 87% or about 30%. Sequencing artifact likely explains a cluster of highly shared sequence variants.

Researchers ran the PCR with 60 Vbeta and 13 Jbeta primers. Here immunoSEQ multiplex PCR was the method, and the copy in TCRdb shows in-frame clones only, minus some. The data hold 85,000 to 120,000 clones, with around four fifths observed a single time. CDR3 size: 14 residues. Germline values: CDR1 SQVTM, CDR2 ANQGSEA. V was clipped by 5 bases and J by 3 bases, with 17 bases between them. About this clone itself: Its matching antigen is unknown.

Sequencing was done on a sample of PBMCs. This chain connects TRBV29-1 to TRBJ2-7, with a possible D match to TRBD2 (5 bases). This sequence was found in a man between 35 and 55 years old in good health and CMV-seronegative. The CDR3 DNA is TGCAGCGTTATGAGGACTTTGGGGAACTACGAGCAGTACTTC. This codes for CSVMRTLGNYEQYF.